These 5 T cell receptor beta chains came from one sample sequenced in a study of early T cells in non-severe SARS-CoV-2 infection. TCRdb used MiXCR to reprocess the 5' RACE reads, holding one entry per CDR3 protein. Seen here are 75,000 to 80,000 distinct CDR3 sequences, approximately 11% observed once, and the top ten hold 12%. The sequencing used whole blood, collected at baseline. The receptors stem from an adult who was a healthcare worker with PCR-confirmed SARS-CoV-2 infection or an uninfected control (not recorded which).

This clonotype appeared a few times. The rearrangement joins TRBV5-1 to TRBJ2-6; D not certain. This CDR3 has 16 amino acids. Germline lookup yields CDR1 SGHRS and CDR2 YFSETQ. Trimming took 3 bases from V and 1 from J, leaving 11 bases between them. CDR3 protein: CASSWTTGSGANVLTF. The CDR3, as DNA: TGCGCCAGCAGCTGGACCACGGGTTCTGGGGCCAACGTCCTGACTTTC.

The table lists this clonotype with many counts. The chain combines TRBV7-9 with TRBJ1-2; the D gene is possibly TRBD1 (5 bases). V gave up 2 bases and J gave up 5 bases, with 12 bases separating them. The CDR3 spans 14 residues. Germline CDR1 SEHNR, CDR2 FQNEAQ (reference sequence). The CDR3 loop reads CASSLQGAQYGYTF. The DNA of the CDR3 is TGTGCCAGCAGCTTACAGGGAGCACAGTATGGCTACACCTTC.

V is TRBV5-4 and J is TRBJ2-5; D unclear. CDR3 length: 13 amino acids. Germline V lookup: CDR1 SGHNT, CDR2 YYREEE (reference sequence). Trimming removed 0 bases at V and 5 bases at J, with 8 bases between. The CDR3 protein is CASSLEGQETQYF. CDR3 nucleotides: TGTGCCAGCAGCTTGGAAGGTCAGGAGACCCAGTACTTC.

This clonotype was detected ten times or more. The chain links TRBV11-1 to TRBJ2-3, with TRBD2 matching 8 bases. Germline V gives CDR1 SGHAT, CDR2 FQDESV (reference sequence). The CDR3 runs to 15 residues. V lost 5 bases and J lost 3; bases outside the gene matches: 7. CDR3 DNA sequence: TGTGCCAGCAGCCCCGACGGGAGGGAGACAGATACGCAGTATTTT. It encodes CASSPDGRETDTQYF.

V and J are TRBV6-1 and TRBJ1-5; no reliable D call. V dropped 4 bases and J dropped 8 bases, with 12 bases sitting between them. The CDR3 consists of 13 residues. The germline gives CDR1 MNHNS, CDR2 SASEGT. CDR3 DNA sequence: TGTGCCAGCAGTGCCGGCGAGGTGGAGCCCCAGCATTTT. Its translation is CASSAGEVEPQHF.